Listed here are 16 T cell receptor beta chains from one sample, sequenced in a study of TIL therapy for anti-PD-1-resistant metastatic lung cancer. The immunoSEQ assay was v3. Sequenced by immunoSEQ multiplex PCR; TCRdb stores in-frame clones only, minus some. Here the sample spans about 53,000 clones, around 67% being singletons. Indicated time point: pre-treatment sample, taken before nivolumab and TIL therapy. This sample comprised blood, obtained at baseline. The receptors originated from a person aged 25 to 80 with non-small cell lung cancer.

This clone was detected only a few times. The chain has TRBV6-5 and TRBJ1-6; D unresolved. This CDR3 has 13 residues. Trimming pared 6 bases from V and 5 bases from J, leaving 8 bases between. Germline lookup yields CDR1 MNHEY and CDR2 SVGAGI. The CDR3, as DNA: TGTGCCAGCAGGGACCTTCATAATTCACCCCTCCACTTT. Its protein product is CASRDLHNSPLHF.

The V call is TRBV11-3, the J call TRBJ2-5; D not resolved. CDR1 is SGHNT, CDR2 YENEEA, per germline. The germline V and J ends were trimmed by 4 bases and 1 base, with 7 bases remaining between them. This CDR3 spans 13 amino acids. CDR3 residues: CASSSGSQETQYF. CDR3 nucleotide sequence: TGTGCCAGCAGCTCTGGCTCCCAAGAGACCCAGTACTTC.

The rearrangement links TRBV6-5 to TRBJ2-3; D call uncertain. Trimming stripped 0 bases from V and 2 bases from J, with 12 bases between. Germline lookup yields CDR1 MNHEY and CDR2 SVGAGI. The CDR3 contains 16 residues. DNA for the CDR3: TGTGCCAGCAGTTACTCGGATAGAACCCCCACAGATACGCAGTATTTT. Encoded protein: CASSYSDRTPTDTQYF.

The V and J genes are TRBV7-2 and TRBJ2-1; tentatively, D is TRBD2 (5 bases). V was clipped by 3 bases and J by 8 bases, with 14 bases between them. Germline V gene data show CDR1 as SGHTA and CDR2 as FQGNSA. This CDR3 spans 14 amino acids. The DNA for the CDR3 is TGTGCCAGCAGCTTCCCAGTCGTCGGGGATGAGCAGTTCTTC. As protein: CASSFPVVGDEQFF.

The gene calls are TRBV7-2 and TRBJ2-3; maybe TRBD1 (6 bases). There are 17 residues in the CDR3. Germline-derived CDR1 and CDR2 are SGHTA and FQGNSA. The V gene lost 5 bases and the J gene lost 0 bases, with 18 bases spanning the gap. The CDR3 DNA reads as TGTGCCAGCAGCCTGCGTTTCGACAGGCTCAGCACAGATACGCAGTATTTT. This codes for CASSLRFDRLSTDTQYF.

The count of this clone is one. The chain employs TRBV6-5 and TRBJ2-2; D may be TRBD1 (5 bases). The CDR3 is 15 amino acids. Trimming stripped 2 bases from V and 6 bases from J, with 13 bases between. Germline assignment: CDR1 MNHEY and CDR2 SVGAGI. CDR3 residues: CASSYKGLRAGELFF. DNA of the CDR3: TGTGCCAGCAGTTACAAGGGGTTGAGAGCCGGGGAGCTGTTTTTT.

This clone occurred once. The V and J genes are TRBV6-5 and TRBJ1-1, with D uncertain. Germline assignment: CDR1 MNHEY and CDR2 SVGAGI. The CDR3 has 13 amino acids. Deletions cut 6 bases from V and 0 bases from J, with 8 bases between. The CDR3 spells CASRSVLNTEAFF. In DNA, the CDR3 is TGTGCCAGCAGGAGTGTCCTGAACACTGAAGCTTTCTTT.

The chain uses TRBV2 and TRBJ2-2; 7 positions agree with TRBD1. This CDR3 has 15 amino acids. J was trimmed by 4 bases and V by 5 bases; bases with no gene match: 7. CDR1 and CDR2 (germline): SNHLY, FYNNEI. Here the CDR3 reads CASSIQGDGTGELFF. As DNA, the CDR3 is TGTGCCAGCAGTATCCAGGGGGACGGCACCGGGGAGCTGTTTTTT.

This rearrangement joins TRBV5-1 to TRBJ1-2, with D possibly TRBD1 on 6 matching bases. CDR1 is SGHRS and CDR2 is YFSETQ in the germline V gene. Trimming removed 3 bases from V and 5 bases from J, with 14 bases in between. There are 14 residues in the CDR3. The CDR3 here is CASSSQGFEYGYTF. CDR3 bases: TGCGCCAGCAGCTCACAGGGTTTTGAATATGGCTACACCTTC.

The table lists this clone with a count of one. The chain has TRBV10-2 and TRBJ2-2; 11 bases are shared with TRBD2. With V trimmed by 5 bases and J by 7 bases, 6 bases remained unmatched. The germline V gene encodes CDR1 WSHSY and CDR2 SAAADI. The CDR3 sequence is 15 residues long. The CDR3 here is CASSRSGTSGGELFF. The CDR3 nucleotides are TGCGCCAGCAGTCGATCCGGGACTAGCGGCGGGGAGCTGTTTTTT.

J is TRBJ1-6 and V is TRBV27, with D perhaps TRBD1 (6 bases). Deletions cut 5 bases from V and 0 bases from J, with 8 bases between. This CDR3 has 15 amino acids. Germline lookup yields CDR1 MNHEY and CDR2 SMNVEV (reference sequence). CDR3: CASSLRGSYNSPLHF. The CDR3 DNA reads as TGTGCCAGCAGTCTCAGGGGCTCCTATAATTCACCCCTCCACTTT.

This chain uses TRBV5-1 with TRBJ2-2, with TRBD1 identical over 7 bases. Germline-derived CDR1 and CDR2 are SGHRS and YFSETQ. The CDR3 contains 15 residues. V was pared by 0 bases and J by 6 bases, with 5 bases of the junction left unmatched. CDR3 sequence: CASSLGGGAPGELFF. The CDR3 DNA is TGCGCCAGCAGCTTGGGAGGGGGCGCCCCCGGGGAGCTGTTTTTT.

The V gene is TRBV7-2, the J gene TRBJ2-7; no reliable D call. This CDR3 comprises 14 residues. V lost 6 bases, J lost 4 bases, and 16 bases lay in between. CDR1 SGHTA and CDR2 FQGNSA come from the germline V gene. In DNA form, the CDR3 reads TGTGCCAGCAGGCCCCTTGGGCTCCCTTACGAGCAGTACTTC. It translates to CASRPLGLPYEQYF.

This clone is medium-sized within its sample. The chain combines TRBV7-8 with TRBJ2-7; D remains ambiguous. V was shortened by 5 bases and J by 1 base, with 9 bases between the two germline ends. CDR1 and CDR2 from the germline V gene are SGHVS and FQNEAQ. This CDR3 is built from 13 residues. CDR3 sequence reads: CASSPDLSYEQYF. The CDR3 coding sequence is TGTGCCAGCAGCCCAGACCTTTCCTACGAGCAGTACTTC.

DNA of the CDR3: TGTGCCAGCAGCAAAGGAAAGACAGCTGGAAACACCATATATTTT. Encoded protein: CASSKGKTAGNTIYF. The chain couples TRBV21-1 to TRBJ1-3; TRBD1 is the table's D call and was not checked against the DNA. TRBV21-1 is given as a pseudogene. The CDR3 has 15 amino acids.

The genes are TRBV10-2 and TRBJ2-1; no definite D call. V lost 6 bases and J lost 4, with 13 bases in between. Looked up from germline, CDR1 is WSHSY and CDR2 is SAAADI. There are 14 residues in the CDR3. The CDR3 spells CASRPLNSYNEQFF. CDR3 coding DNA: TGCGCCAGCAGGCCCCTTAATTCTTACAATGAGCAGTTCTTC.